This T cell receptor (beta chain) was identified in a study of human T cells and chemical hapten exposure. TCRdb re-called the RACE reads with MiXCR, one entry per CDR3 protein. The sample holds roughly 42,000 distinct CDR3 sequences, 8.5% to 10% seen once. Time point denoted: patch test 2, 6 weeks after DPC sensitization. Treatment here: therapeutic diphenylcyclopropenone sensitization with weekly scalp DPC. Researchers extracted total RNA from unfractionated whole blood. This CDR3 has 13 residues. The V gene lost 5 bases and the J gene lost 7 bases, with 15 bases spanning the gap. Per the germline V gene, CDR1 is SGHVS and CDR2 is FNYEAQ.

The chain joins TRBV7-6 to TRBJ2-7, with D maybe TRBD2 (6 bases). This TCR was recovered from a woman in her 30s with alopecia areata. Some clones in this sample may be carry-over from other donors' samples. Source: whole blood, taken in connection with sensitization to the hapten diphenylcyclopropenone (DPC). CDR3 bases: TGTGCCAGCAGCAAAGGGACTGCCTTAGAGCAGTACTTC. It codes for CASSKGTALEQYF. Variable domain in full (rest from reference TRBV7-6 and TRBJ2-7): GAGVSQSPRYKVTKRGQDVALRCDPISGHVSLYWYRQALGQGPEFLTYFNYEAQQDKSGLPNDRFSAERPEGSISTLTIQRTEQRDSAMYRCASSKGTALEQYFGPGTRLTVT.